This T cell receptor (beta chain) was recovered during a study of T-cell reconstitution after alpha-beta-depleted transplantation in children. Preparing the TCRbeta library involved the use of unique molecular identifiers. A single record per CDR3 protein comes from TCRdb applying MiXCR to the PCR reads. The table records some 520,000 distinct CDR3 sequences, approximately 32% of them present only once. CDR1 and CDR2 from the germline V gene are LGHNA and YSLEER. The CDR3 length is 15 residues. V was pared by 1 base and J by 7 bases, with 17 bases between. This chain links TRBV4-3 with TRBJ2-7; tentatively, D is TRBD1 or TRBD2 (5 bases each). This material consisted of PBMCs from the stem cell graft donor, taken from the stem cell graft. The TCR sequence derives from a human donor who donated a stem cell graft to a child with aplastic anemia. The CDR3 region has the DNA TGCGCCAGCAGCCAAGGCCAGCGTCAAGAGGGGGAGCAGTACTTC. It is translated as CASSQGQRQEGEQYF.